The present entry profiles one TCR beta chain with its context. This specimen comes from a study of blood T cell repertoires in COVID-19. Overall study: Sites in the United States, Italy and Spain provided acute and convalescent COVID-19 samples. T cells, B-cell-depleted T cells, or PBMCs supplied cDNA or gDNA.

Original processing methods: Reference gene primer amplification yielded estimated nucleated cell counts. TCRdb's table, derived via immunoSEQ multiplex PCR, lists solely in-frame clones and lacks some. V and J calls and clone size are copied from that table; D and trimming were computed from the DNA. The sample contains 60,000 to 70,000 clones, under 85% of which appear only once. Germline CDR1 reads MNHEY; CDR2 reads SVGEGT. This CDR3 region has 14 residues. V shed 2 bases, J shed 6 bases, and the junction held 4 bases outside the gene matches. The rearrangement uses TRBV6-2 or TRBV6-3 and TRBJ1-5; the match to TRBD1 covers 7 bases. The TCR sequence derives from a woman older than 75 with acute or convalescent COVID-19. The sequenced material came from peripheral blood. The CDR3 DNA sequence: TGTGCCAGCAGTTACATCCAGGGGGGTCAGCCCCAGCATTTT. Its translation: CASSYIQGGQPQHF.